This TCR beta chain was sequenced in a study of healthy donors' naive CD4 and CD8 T cells (dated by TCRdb to between 2014 and 2016). Turning to the overall study: Donors were chosen to span three age groups (20-25, 40-50 and 60-70 years, over 5 each), with mean age roughly 44 and half female. For TCR alpha, a new primer set covering all functional IMGT alpha gene variants was designed, and the rest of the protocol matched the beta-chain workflow. The donors were HLA-typed by sequencing at HLA-A, -B, -C, -DRB1, -DQB1 and -DPB1, using the SBTexcellerator protocol, an ABI3130xl analyzer and SBTengine software. Peripheral blood mononuclear cells were collected from 20 or so healthy, unrelated individuals. The study sequenced rearranged TCR alpha and beta chains from naive CD4+ and CD8+ T cells to test how TCR variation relates to lineage commitment.

These reads were obtained on a 454 GS FLX Titanium. A previously published linear amplification protocol was used to construct TCR libraries from about 0.45 ug of total RNA. The Roche/454 Genome Sequencer with Titanium chemistry was used for sequencing. The published analysis was carried out like this. From about five of the healthy donors, 70,000 to 85,000 rearranged TCR alpha transcripts were sequenced. Duplicate transcripts were dropped, and unique TCR clonotypes were identified by the CDR3 junction according to IMGT nomenclature. CD4 versus CD8 status was modeled on V and J genes by logistic regression in R 2.13.0, with adjustment for donor effects and Bonferroni correction for multiple testing. TCRdb cleaned the public reads at Q25 with fastp, built clones with MiXCR and kept in-frame beta chains. For every CDR3 protein sequence, its rows merge into one entry that carries the most common genes and DNA. Clone size and V and J calls follow TCRdb, not the original study. A total of 200,000 or so distinct CDR3 sequences appear in this sample, 74% of them only once. In total, the top ten clones hold around 2% of the sample.

Study-wide findings and limitations: In both chains, CD4+ lineage was associated with a positively charged CDR3, and CD8+ lineage was associated with a negatively charged CDR3. Taken together, V genes, J genes and CDR3 charge appeared to account for 10% to 15% of the variance in CD4/CD8 propensity, acting in a largely additive way. Naive CD4+ and CD8+ cells reportedly showed biased usage of most V and J gene segments, and this bias was consistent across donors and independent of HLA genotype. Because the alpha and beta chains were sequenced in bulk, pairing them was not possible, and so effects of the combined chains went unevaluated. Possible repertoire bias from homeostatic proliferation of naive T cells was not directly addressed.

About this clonotype: It lacks a known antigen. One junction end disagrees with the germline gene, perhaps due to a read error.

From its cysteine to its phenylalanine, the CDR3 spans 15 amino acids. Only CDR3 DNA is held: 45 bases, read in frame from base 1. The germline V gene gives CDR1 as SGHAT and CDR2 as FQNNGV. Cells with a CD4+CD8-CD45RO-CD45RA+ profile were isolated by FACS and defined as naive CD4+ T cells, and those with a CD8+CD4-CD45RA+CD27bright profile were defined as naive CD8+ T cells. Antibodies against CD4 (RPA-T4), CD8 (SK1), CD27 (O323), CD45RA (HI100) and CD45RO (UCHL1) were used for sorting. The TCR sequence derives from a pool of human donors in good health; the sample pools cells from several healthy donors. The chain is encoded by TRBV11-2 joined to TRBJ2-1; the D gene is tentatively TRBD1 or TRBD2, each matching 5 bases. Material for sequencing was naive CD4+ and CD8+ T cells sorted from blood, pooled from several donors. The sample's cell subset or site label, in plain terms: FACS-sorted naive CD4+ (CD45RO-CD45RA+) and naive CD8+ (CD45RA+CD27bright) T cells. CDR3 loop: CANSFAGTSYNEQFF. The nucleotide sequence is given as TGTGCCAACAGCTTCGCCGGGACGTCATACAATGAGCAGTTCTTC.